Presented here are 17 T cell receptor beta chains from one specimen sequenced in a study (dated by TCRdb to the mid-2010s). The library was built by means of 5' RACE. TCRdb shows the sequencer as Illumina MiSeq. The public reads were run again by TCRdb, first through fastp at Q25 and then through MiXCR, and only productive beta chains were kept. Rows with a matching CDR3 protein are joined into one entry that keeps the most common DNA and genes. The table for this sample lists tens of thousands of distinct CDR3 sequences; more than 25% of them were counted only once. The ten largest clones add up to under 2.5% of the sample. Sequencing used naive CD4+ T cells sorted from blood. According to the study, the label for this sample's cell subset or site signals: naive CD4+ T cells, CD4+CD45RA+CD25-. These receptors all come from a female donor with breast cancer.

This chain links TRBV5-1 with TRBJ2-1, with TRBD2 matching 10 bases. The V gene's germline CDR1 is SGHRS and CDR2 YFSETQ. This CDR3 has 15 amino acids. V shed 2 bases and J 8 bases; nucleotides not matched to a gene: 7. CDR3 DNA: TGCGCCAGCAGCTTATTTGCTAGCGGGAGCCATGAGCAGTTCTTC. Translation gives CASSLFASGSHEQFF.

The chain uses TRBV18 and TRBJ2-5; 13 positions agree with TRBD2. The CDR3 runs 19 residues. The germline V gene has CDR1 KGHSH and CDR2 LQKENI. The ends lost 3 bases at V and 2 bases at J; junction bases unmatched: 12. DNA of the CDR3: TGTGCCAGCTCACCCATAGAGTCAAGGACTAGCGGGGGACAAGAGACCCAGTACTTC. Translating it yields CASSPIESRTSGGQETQYF.

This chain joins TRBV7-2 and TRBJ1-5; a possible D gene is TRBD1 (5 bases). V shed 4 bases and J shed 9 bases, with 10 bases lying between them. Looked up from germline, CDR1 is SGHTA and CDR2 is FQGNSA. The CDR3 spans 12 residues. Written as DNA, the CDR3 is TGTGCCAGCAGCTCGCCGGGGGGGCCCCAGCATTTT. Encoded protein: CASSSPGGPQHF.

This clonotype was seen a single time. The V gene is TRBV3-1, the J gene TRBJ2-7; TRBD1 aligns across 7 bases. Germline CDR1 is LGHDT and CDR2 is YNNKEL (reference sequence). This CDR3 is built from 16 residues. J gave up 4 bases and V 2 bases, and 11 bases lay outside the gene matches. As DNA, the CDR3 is TGTGCCAGCAGCCAAACGTTCGGGACAGACTTATACGAGCAGTACTTC. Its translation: CASSQTFGTDLYEQYF.

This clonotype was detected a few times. This CDR3 reads CSASETSGSFYNEQFF. CDR3 nucleotide sequence: TGCAGTGCTAGTGAGACTAGCGGGAGTTTTTACAATGAGCAGTTCTTC. The chain employs TRBV20-1 and TRBJ2-1, with TRBD2 matching over 12 bases. The junction had 7 bases not matched to a gene; V was cut back by 3 bases and J by 4 bases. The CDR3 spans 16 residues. Germline V lookup: CDR1 DFQATT, CDR2 SNEGSKA (reference sequence).

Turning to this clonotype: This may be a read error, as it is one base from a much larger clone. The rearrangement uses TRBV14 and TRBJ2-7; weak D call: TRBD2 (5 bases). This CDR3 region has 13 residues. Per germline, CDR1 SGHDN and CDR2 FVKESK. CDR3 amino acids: CASSPEVTYEQHF. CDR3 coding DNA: TGTGCCAGCAGCCCGGAGGTTACCTACGAGCAGCACTTC.

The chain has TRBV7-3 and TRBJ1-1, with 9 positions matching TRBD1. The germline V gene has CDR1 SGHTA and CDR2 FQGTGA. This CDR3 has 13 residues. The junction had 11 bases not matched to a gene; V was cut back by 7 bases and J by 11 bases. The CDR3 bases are TGTGCCAGCAACTCCGGGACAGGGTTGGGCGCTTTCTTT. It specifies CASNSGTGLGAFF.

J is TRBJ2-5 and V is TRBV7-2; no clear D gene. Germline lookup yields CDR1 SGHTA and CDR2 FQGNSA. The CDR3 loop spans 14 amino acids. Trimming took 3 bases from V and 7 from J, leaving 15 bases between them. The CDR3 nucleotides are TGTGCCAGCAGCTTTCAAGGACCTAAGGGGACCCAGTACTTC. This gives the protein CASSFQGPKGTQYF.

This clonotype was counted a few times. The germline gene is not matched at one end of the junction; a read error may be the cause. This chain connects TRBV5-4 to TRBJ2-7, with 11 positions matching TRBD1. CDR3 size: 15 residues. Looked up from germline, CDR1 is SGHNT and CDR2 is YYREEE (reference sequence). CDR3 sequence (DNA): TGTGCCGGCAGCGGCGGACAGGGGGCTGGATACGAGCAGTACTTC. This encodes CAGSGGQGAGYEQYF.

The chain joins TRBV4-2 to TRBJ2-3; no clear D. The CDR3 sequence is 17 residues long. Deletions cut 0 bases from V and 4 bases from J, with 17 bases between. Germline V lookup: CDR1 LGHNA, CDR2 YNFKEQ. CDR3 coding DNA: TGTGCCAGCAGCCAAGAAATGAGGCAAATGGGCGCAGATACGCAGTATTTT. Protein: CASSQEMRQMGADTQYF.

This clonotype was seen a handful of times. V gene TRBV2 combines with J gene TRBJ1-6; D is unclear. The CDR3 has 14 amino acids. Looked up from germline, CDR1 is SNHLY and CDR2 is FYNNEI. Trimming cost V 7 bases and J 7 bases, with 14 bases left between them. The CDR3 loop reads CASTGVRLNSPLHF. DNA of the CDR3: TGTGCCAGCACCGGGGTTCGCTTAAATTCACCCCTCCACTTT.

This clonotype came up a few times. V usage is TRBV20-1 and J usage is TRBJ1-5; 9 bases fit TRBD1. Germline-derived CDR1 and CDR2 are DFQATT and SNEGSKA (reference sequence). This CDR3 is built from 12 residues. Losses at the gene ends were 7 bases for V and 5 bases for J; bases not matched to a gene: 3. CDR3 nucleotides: TGCAGTGTGGGACAGGGTGATCAGCCCCAGCATTTT. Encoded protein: CSVGQGDQPQHF.

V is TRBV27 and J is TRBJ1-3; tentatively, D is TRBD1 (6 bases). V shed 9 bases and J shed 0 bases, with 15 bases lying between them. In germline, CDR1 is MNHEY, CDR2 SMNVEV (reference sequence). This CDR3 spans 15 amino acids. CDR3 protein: CARPPGVLSGNTIYF. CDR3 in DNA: TGTGCCAGGCCCCCAGGGGTACTCTCTGGAAACACCATATATTTT.

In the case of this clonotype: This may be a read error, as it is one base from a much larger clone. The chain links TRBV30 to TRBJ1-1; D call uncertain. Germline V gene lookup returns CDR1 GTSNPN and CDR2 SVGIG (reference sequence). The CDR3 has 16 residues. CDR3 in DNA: TGTGCCTGGAGTGACCCCGGGGAGAGGCCGAACACTGGAGCTTTCTTT. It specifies CAWSDPGERPNTGAFF.

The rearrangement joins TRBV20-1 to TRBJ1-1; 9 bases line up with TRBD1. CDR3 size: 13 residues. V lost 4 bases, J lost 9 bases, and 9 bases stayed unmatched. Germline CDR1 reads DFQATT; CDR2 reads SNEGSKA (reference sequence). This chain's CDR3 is CSAKTGDREKAFF. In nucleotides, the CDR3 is TGCAGTGCTAAAACCGGGGACAGGGAGAAAGCTTTCTTT.

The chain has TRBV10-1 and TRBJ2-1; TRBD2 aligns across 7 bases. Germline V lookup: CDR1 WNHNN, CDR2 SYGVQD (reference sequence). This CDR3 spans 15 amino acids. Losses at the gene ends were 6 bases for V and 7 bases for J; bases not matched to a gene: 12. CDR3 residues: CASRDLKRGENEQFF. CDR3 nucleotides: TGCGCCAGCAGGGATCTCAAACGGGGGGAGAATGAGCAGTTCTTC.

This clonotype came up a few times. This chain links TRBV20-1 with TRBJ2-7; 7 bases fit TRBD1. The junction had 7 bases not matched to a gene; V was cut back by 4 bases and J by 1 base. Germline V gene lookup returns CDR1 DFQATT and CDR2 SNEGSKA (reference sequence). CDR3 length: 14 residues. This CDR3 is CSATRGTGSYEQYF. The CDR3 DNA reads TGCAGTGCTACCAGGGGGACCGGGTCCTACGAGCAGTACTTC.